This entry lists 8 T cell receptor beta chains sequenced from one sample in a study of cytomegalovirus exposure and HLA in healthy donors. Primers included in the PCR were 60 Vbeta and 13 Jbeta primers. The method was immunoSEQ multiplex PCR; TCRdb's version includes in-frame clones alone and lacks a portion of them. Of under 45,000 clones in the sample, approximately 74% were seen once. Sequenced material: PBMCs. The receptors come from a man aged 25 to 45 in good health and CMV-seronegative.

The sample holds one count of this clone. The chain uses TRBV7-8 and TRBJ2-5; TRBD2 matches 9 bases. Germline loops: CDR1 SGHVS, CDR2 FQNEAQ. V gave up 5 bases and J gave up 4 bases; unmatched junction bases: 14. The CDR3 is made up of 17 amino acids. The CDR3 DNA sequence: TGTGCCAGCAGCCCACCCCGTCCGGGACTAGCAGTAGAGACCCAGTACTTC. This encodes CASSPPRPGLAVETQYF.

This clone was seen only a few times. V gene TRBV2 combines with J gene TRBJ1-2; 7 positions agree with TRBD1. V was clipped by 8 bases and J by 8 bases; unmatched bases: 8. This CDR3 is built from 12 residues. From germline, CDR1 is SNHLY and CDR2 FYNNEI. CDR3 region: CASEQGGWGYTF. The CDR3 region has the DNA TGTGCCAGCGAGCAGGGGGGTTGGGGCTACACCTTC.

This clone has only a few counts. V usage is TRBV6-6 and J usage is TRBJ2-3, with D unresolved. There are 15 residues in the CDR3. The germline CDR1 and CDR2 sequences are MNHNY and SVGAGI (reference sequence). The V and J ends lost 7 bases and 0 bases respectively, with 14 bases between them. CDR3 nucleotide sequence: TGTGCCAGCACCCTCTCCTTCGGGAGCACAGATACGCAGTATTTT. As protein: CASTLSFGSTDTQYF.

The chain employs TRBV2 and TRBJ2-2, with TRBD2 as a possible D gene (6 bases). The CDR3 contains 15 residues. V was cut by 6 bases and J by 5 bases, with 16 bases left in between. Germline assignment: CDR1 SNHLY and CDR2 FYNNEI. The CDR3 nucleotides read TGTGCCAGCAGGAGGGAGGACTGGGGGACCGGGGAGCTGTTTTTT. Protein: CASRREDWGTGELFF.

The chain links TRBV7-6 to TRBJ2-1, with TRBD2 matching over 15 bases. V was pared by 3 bases and J by 10 bases, with 1 base of the junction left unmatched. The CDR3 length is 14 residues. Germline loops: CDR1 SGHVS, CDR2 FNYEAQ. Here the CDR3 reads CASSLGTSGGEQFF. The CDR3 DNA follows: TGTGCCAGCAGCTTGGGGACTAGCGGGGGGGAGCAGTTCTTC.

This clone was seen just once. The rearrangement links TRBV5-1 to TRBJ2-3; weak D call: TRBD1 (6 bases). The CDR3 is made up of 14 amino acids. Germline V gene sequence: CDR1 SGHRS, CDR2 YFSETQ. Trimming removed 6 bases from V and 2 bases from J, with 13 bases in between. The CDR3 sequence is CASTTDRYTDTQYF. DNA of the CDR3: TGCGCCAGCACCACGGACAGATACACAGATACGCAGTATTTT.

The rearrangement uses TRBV4-2 and TRBJ2-7, with D tentatively TRBD2 (7 bases). With 0 bases removed from V and 6 bases from J, the gap between germline ends came to 15 bases. The CDR3 runs to 15 residues. The germline gives CDR1 LGHNA, CDR2 YNFKEQ. The CDR3 sequence is CASSQEGRGAPEQYF. DNA for the CDR3: TGTGCCAGCAGCCAAGAGGGACGGGGGGCCCCCGAGCAGTACTTC.

As for this clone: Other DNA sequences in this specimen translate into the identical CDR3. The chain recombines TRBV11-2 with TRBJ1-2; 9 bases align to TRBD1. The CDR3 is 13 amino acids. Germline V lookup: CDR1 SGHAT, CDR2 FQNNGV. The V segment lost 5 bases and the J segment 5 bases; nucleotides outside the gene matches: 3. The chain's CDR3 is CASSAGQGYGYTF. The CDR3 DNA reads as TGTGCCAGCAGCGCCGGACAGGGGTATGGCTACACCTTC.